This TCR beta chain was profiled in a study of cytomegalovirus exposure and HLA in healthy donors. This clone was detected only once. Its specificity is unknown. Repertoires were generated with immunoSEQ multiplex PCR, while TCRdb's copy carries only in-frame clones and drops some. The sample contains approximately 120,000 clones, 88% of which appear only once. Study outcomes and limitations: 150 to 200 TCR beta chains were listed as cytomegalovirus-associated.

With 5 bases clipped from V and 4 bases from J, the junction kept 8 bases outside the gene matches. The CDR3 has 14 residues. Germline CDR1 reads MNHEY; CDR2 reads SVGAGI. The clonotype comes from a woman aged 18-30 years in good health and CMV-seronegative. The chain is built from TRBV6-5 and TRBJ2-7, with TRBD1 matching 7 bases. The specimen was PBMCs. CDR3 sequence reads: CASSTGATGYEQYF. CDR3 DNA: TGTGCCAGCAGTACAGGGGCAACTGGGTACGAGCAGTACTTC.